These T cell receptor beta chains were read from a single sample in a study of blood T cells in healthy people across ages. One entry per CDR3 protein, called by TCRdb with MiXCR from the 5' RACE reads. The top ten clones hold over 9% of a sample with about 1.6 million distinct CDR3 sequences, about 35% of them seen once. The sequencing input was blood. Receptor source: a woman aged 25 to 39 in good health. CDR3s include the opening cysteine and the closing phenylalanine or tryptophan. D genes are given only for firm matches. Size is stated for part of the rows, as once, few or many counts, or as a class when the clone is expanded.

d_gene: .
v_gene: TRBV20-1
abundance: .
j_gene: TRBJ2-5
CDR3aa: CSARGVRAEETQYF
CDR3nt: TGCAGTGCTAGGGGGGTTAGGGCAGAAGAGACCCAGTACTTC

d_gene: .
v_gene: TRBV12-3/TRBV12-4
abundance: .
j_gene: TRBJ2-3
CDR3aa: CASSSDPSLSTQYF
CDR3nt: TGTGCCAGCAGTTCAGACCCGAGCCTCTCGACGCAGTATTTT

d_gene: .
v_gene: TRBV28
abundance: .
j_gene: TRBJ1-4
CDR3aa: CASSSSREKLFF
CDR3nt: TGTGCCAGCAGTTCTTCCCGTGAAAAACTGTTTTTT

d_gene: .
v_gene: TRBV15
abundance: few
j_gene: TRBJ1-5
CDR3aa: CATSTPGGDQPQHF
CDR3nt: TGTGCCACCAGCACCCCGGGGGGGGATCAGCCCCAGCATTTT

d_gene: .
v_gene: TRBV9
abundance: few
j_gene: TRBJ2-7
CDR3aa: CASSGGADITYEQYF
CDR3nt: TGTGCCAGCAGCGGAGGGGCGGATATTACCTACGAGCAGTACTTC

d_gene: .
v_gene: TRBV11-1
abundance: few
j_gene: TRBJ2-3
CDR3aa: CASSPFGVISTDTQYF
CDR3nt: TGTGCCAGCAGCCCCTTCGGGGTAATTTCCACAGATACGCAGTATTTT

d_gene: .
v_gene: TRBV7-2
abundance: few
j_gene: TRBJ2-7
CDR3aa: CASSFSGTAYEQYF
CDR3nt: TGTGCCAGCAGCTTTTCGGGGACCGCCTACGAGCAGTACTTC

d_gene: TRBD2
v_gene: TRBV5-1
abundance: few
j_gene: TRBJ2-5
CDR3aa: CASSPAGVIETQYF
CDR3nt: TGCGCCAGCAGCCCCGCGGGGGTAATAGAGACCCAGTACTTC

d_gene: .
v_gene: TRBV7-3
abundance: .
j_gene: TRBJ1-2
CDR3aa: CASSPPGQFIYGYTF
CDR3nt: TGTGCCAGCAGCCCCCCCGGACAGTTCATCTATGGCTACACCTTC

d_gene: .
v_gene: TRBV20-1
abundance: few
j_gene: TRBJ2-1
CDR3aa: CSARVTMGLSSYNEQFF
CDR3nt: TGCAGTGCTAGAGTCACCATGGGCCTAAGCTCCTACAATGAGCAGTTCTTC

d_gene: .
v_gene: TRBV29-1
abundance: many
j_gene: TRBJ2-1
CDR3aa: CSVPRGSSSYNEQFF
CDR3nt: TGCAGCGTTCCCCGTGGATCGAGCTCCTACAATGAGCAGTTCTTC

d_gene: .
v_gene: TRBV2
abundance: .
j_gene: TRBJ2-5
CDR3aa: CASTEGSETQYF
CDR3nt: TGTGCCAGCACAGAGGGGTCCGAGACCCAGTACTTC

d_gene: .
v_gene: TRBV27
abundance: .
j_gene: TRBJ2-5
CDR3aa: CASSSGGWETQYF
CDR3nt: TGTGCCAGCAGTTCGGGGGGCTGGGAGACCCAGTACTTC

d_gene: .
v_gene: TRBV20-1
abundance: .
j_gene: TRBJ2-1
CDR3aa: CSSRRDWSNEQFF
CDR3nt: TGCAGTTCTCGGCGCGACTGGAGCAATGAGCAGTTCTTC

d_gene: .
v_gene: TRBV4-1
abundance: .
j_gene: TRBJ1-1
CDR3aa: CASSQVGNEAFF
CDR3nt: TGCGCCAGCAGCCAAGTGGGCAATGAAGCTTTCTTT

d_gene: .
v_gene: TRBV7-3
abundance: .
j_gene: TRBJ1-2
CDR3aa: CASTNPTSNGGYTF
CDR3nt: TGTGCCAGCACCAATCCAACATCTAATGGTGGCTACACCTTC

d_gene: TRBD2
v_gene: TRBV4-2
abundance: few
j_gene: TRBJ2-7
CDR3aa: CASSQAGRGPEQYF
CDR3nt: TGTGCCAGCAGCCAAGCCGGGAGGGGACCCGAGCAGTACTTC

d_gene: .
v_gene: TRBV13
abundance: .
j_gene: TRBJ1-5
CDR3aa: CASSLNSNSNQPQHF
CDR3nt: TGTGCCAGCAGCTTGAACAGCAATAGCAATCAGCCCCAGCATTTT

d_gene: TRBD2
v_gene: TRBV7-6
abundance: few
j_gene: TRBJ2-5
CDR3aa: CASSLVGVFSGVQETQYF
CDR3nt: TGTGCCAGCAGCTTAGTGGGCGTTTTTAGCGGGGTTCAAGAGACCCAGTACTTC

d_gene: TRBD1
v_gene: TRBV27
abundance: many
j_gene: TRBJ2-1
CDR3aa: CASSLYRGSYNEQFF
CDR3nt: TGTGCCAGCAGTCTCTACAGGGGGTCCTACAATGAGCAGTTCTTC

d_gene: .
v_gene: TRBV24-1
abundance: once
j_gene: TRBJ2-5
CDR3aa: CATSDPKDRSQYF
CDR3nt: TGTGCCACCAGTGATCCCAAAGACAGAAGCCAGTACTTC

d_gene: TRBD1
v_gene: TRBV6-5
abundance: .
j_gene: TRBJ2-5
CDR3aa: CASSDWDSQETQYF
CDR3nt: TGTGCCAGCAGTGATTGGGACAGCCAAGAGACCCAGTACTTC